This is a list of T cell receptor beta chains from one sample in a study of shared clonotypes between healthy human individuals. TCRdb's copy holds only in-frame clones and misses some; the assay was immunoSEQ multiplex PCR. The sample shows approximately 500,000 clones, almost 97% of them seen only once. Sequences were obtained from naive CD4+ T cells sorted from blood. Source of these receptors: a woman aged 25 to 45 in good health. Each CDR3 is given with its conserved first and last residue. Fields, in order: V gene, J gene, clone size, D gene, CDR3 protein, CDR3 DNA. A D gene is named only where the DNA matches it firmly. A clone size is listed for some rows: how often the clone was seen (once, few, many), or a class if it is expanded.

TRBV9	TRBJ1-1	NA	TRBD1	CASSRDPKKQGTEAFF	TGTGCCAGCAGTCGAGACCCGAAGAAACAGGGGACTGAAGCTTTCTTT
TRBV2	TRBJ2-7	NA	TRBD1	CASTRDRTYTPSYEQYF	TGTGCCAGCACCCGGGACAGGACCTACACCCCCTCCTACGAGCAGTACTTC
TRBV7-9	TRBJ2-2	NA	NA	CASSLPPYRDPTGELFF	TGTGCCAGCAGCTTACCTCCTTACAGGGACCCCACCGGGGAGCTGTTTTTT
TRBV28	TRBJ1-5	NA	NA	CASSHGGVQPQHF	TGTGCCAGCAGTCATGGGGGGGTTCAGCCCCAGCATTTT
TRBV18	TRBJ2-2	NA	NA	CASSPPEALGTGELFF	TGTGCCAGCTCACCACCGGAAGCCCTGGGGACCGGGGAGCTGTTTTTT
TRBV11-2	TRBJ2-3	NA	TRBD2	CASSLVGGTLDTQYF	TGTGCCAGCAGCTTAGTGGGAGGGACGTTAGATACGCAGTATTTT
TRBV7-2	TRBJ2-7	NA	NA	CASSFYRRTYEQYF	TGTGCCAGCAGCTTCTACAGGAGAACCTACGAGCAGTACTTC
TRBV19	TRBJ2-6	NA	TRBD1	CASSSRGQGNSGANVLTF	TGTGCCAGTAGTTCTCGGGGACAGGGGAATTCTGGGGCCAACGTCCTGACTTTC
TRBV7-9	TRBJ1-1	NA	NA	CASSLDENTEAFF	TGTGCCAGCAGCTTAGATGAGAACACTGAAGCTTTCTTT
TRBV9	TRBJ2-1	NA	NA	CASSVATGGQGISYNEQFF	TGTGCCAGCAGCGTAGCTACTGGGGGTCAGGGGATCTCCTACAATGAGCAGTTCTTC
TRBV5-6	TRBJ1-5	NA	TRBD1	CASSLGGQREPQHF	TGTGCCAGCAGCTTGGGGGGACAGAGGGAGCCCCAGCATTTT
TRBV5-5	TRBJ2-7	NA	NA	CASSLAGFSEQYF	TGTGCCAGCAGCTTGGCAGGGTTCTCCGAGCAGTACTTC
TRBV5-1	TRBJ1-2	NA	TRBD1	CASSLVSGTDNYGYTF	TGCGCCAGCAGCTTGGTTAGCGGGACAGATAACTATGGCTACACCTTC
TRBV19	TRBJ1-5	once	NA	CASSTGGGHSNQPQHF	TGTGCCAGTAGTACCGGGGGAGGGCATAGCAATCAGCCCCAGCATTTT
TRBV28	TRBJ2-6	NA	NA	CASSFQGLSSGANVLTF	TGTGCCAGCAGTTTTCAGGGGCTAAGCTCTGGGGCCAACGTCCTGACTTTC
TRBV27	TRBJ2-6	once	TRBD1	CASSKTGGGSSSGANVLTF	TGTGCCAGCAGTAAGACAGGGGGAGGCTCCTCCTCTGGGGCCAACGTCCTGACTTTC
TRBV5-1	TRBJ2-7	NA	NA	CASSLDIRGAGEQYF	TGCGCCAGCAGCTTGGATATCAGGGGGGCGGGCGAGCAGTACTTC
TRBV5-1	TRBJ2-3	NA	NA	CASSLGGKSTDTQYF	TGCGCCAGCAGCTTGGGTGGCAAGAGCACAGATACGCAGTATTTT
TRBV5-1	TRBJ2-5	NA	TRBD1	CASSPDRVLQETQYF	TGCGCCAGCAGCCCGGACAGGGTTTTGCAAGAGACCCAGTACTTC
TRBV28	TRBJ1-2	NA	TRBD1	CASSYGQGEGYGYTF	TGTGCCAGCAGTTACGGACAGGGGGAAGGCTATGGCTACACCTTC
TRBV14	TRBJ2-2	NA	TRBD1	CASSTGQIAPGELFF	TGTGCCAGCAGCACGGGACAGATTGCCCCCGGGGAGCTGTTTTTT
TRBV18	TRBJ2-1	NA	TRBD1	CASSPGQTHNEQFF	TGTGCCAGCTCCCCGGGACAGACCCACAATGAGCAGTTCTTC
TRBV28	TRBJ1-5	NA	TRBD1	CASSLLGGGYSNQPQHF	TGTGCCAGCAGTTTATTAGGAGGGGGCTACAGCAATCAGCCCCAGCATTTT
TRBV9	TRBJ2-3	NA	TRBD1	CASSGGTGGSSDTQYF	TGTGCCAGCAGCGGAGGGACAGGGGGTTCTTCAGATACGCAGTATTTT
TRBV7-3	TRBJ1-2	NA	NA	CASSPPRWIGYGYTF	TGTGCCAGCAGCCCGCCGCGGTGGATCGGCTATGGCTACACCTTC